Listed here is a single T cell receptor beta chain. This clone has more than one count but fewer than ten. It lacks a known antigen. Base qualities were left out, and no much larger clone turns up one base away. Each donor gave one peripheral blood draw, averaging roughly 120 mL, which was collected into heparinised tubes. A BD FACSAria II was used to sort naive, central memory, regulatory and stem cell-like memory CD4+ T cells with a panel that included CD45RO, CCR7, CD25, CD127, CD95 and CD27. Purity was above 95% for every sorted population. PBMCs were isolated right away by Lymphoprep density gradient centrifugation and were stained directly, without culture. So that batch effects would be minimized, each experiment stained and sorted samples in pairs, pairing one healthy donor with one patient. The entire amount of isolated RNA was reverse transcribed using the High Capacity cDNA Reverse Transcription Kit, so the sequenced TCRB transcripts were expressed ones. Deep immunoSEQ sequencing was applied to naive, central memory and regulatory T cell samples, giving an average of approximately 4 million total reads per sample. Sorted cells were lysed in RLT buffer, and RNA was extracted using DNase-treated RNeasy Micro or Mini kits according to cell number. To prevent cross-contamination, every cell subset was processed on its own, while patient and healthy donor samples were processed together. The immunoSEQ multiplex PCR was used to amplify TCRB sequences from cDNA, generating 87-bp fragments that spanned the CDR3 region. Amplicons were sequenced on the Illumina HiSeq platform. Per the original workflow: Synthetic template baselines were used to correct PCR bias computationally, reads within Hamming distance 2 were collapsed, and singletons that could not be merged were discarded. Reads were aligned against IMGT so that V, D and J genes, CDR3 length and insertions or deletions at six rearrangement sites could be assigned. Within each subset, clonotype counts were normalized to sorted cell number, after which true diversity and Gini coefficients were computed with the tcR R package. The overlap coefficient, calculated on TCRB nucleotide sequences, was used to quantify repertoire sharing. As stored in TCRdb, this immuneACCESS dataset retains in-frame rearrangements with V and J assigned. A fraction of the clones does not appear; measured against another copy, unresolved V genes explain less than half of the discrepancy, and the remainder lacks a known reason. V and J calls and clone size follow that table, whereas D and trimming were derived from the DNA. This sample holds about 200,000 clones; 9.5% to 13% were observed only once. The top ten constitute approximately 1.4% of the sample.

The sample originates from a study of beta chain features in type 1 diabetes listed by TCRdb under 2018. Concerning the study at large: Mean age, gender distribution, total cell number and subset yield were not different between patients and healthy donors. Regulatory and stem cell-like memory subsets were isolated from only 8 patients and roughly eight healthy donors, whereas naive and central memory subsets came from all 28 donors. A total of roughly 100 million sorted cells were examined across all samples, and RNA yield correlated strongly with the number of cells per subset. In the study, TCRB repertoires of sorted circulating CD4+ T cell subsets from recently diagnosed type 1 diabetes patients were compared with those of matched healthy donors.

On the study overall, not on this receptor specifically: Because cDNA was sequenced instead of genomic DNA, highly expressing activated cells could be over-represented, though the groups showed no difference in activation or CD3 levels. Only small numbers of individuals were included in the HLA sub-analyses, which left unresolved whether HLA type had any influence on TCRB rearrangement. Patients with type 1 diabetes made fewer insertions and deleted more nucleotides at VDJ recombination sites, implying thymic rearrangement abnormalities. PCR may preferentially amplify shorter templates, but because patient and control samples were amplified and corrected together, any resulting skew would affect both groups equally. Type 1 diabetes patients showed a moderate but significant shortening of TCRB CDR3 length in all four CD4+ subsets. Naive, central memory and regulatory TCRB repertoires appeared more similar among patients than among healthy donors.

The clonotype was recovered from a young man in good health. Input material: central memory CD4+ T cells from blood.

The nucleotide sequence is given as TGTGCCAGCAGCTTAGGGAACGAGCAGTACTTC. Translated, it reads CASSLGNEQYF. The chain couples TRBV7-2 to TRBJ2-7, with the D gene not clear enough to name. V drops 1 base and J drops 5 bases, leaving 3 bases in between. The germline V gene yields SGHTA for CDR1 and FQGNSA for CDR2. The CDR3 runs 11 residues from the cysteine to the phenylalanine. Of all the DNA, just the CDR3 is kept, 33 bases in frame from base 1.